This TCR beta chain came from a study of CD8 T cells in Susac syndrome. Study-wide results and caveats: In its TCR sequencing and HLA analysis, the study acknowledged that the number of individuals was relatively small.

Roughly 0.45 to 1 ug RNA was reverse transcribed with random hexamers. The authors amplified TCR beta CDR3 across 54 Vbeta and 13 Jbeta using immunoSEQ multiplex PCR. TCRdb re-called the immunoSEQ multiplex PCR reads with MiXCR, one entry per CDR3 protein. The top ten hold 0.15% to 0.2% of the sample, which has 170,000 or so distinct CDR3 sequences, roughly 95% seen once. TEMRA cells were FACS-enriched, and CD8+ and CD4+ T cells were isolated negatively. CDR3 length equals 13 residues. V gave up 5 bases and J gave up 4 bases, with 12 bases separating them. Germline V CDR1 and CDR2: DFQATT, SNEGSKA (reference sequence). To note about this clonotype: Antigen unknown.

This clonotype originated in a human donor with multiple sclerosis. The sample taken for sequencing was CD8+ T cells from PBMCs. V and J are TRBV20-1 and TRBJ2-1; D is unclear. The CDR3: CSAQDPPYNEQFF. CDR3 bases: TGCAGTGCTCAGGACCCACCTTACAATGAGCAGTTCTTC.